Below, 10 T cell receptor beta chains from the same sample are listed, as sequenced in a study of blood T cell repertoires in COVID-19. Assay used: immunoSEQ multiplex PCR; TCRdb lists only in-frame clones, some missing. The data hold 200,000 to 250,000 clones, with more than 75% observed a single time. The specimen was peripheral blood. These receptor sequences come from a human donor in a cohort sampled during active COVID-19.

The V call is TRBV29-1, the J call TRBJ2-7; 7 positions match TRBD1. CDR1 SQVTM and CDR2 ANQGSEA come from the germline V gene. V shed 5 bases and J 3 bases; nucleotides not matched to a gene: 4. The CDR3 extends over 12 amino acids. Written as DNA, the CDR3 is TGCAGCGTTAGGGGACAGTTCTACGAGCAGTACTTC. It is translated as CSVRGQFYEQYF.

This clone occurred many times. The rearrangement joins TRBV20-1 to TRBJ2-5; 8 bases line up with TRBD1. The trim removed 3 bases at V and 7 bases at J, leaving 10 bases unmatched. CDR1 is DFQATT and CDR2 is SNEGSKA in the germline V gene (reference sequence). This CDR3 is 14 amino acids long. CDR3 DNA sequence: TGCAGTGCTAGTATCCAGGGGGCGTTTGCGACCCAGTACTTC. Encoded protein: CSASIQGAFATQYF.

This clone came up once. CDR3: CASSYGPNEKLFF. CDR3 coding DNA: TGTGCCAGCAGTTACGGGCCGAATGAAAAACTGTTTTTT. The chain uses TRBV6-6 and TRBJ1-4, with D unclear. Germline CDR1 MNHNY, CDR2 SVGAGI (reference sequence). This CDR3 is 13 amino acids long. The V end lost 2 bases, the J end lost 5 bases, and 6 bases lay between the germline ends.

This clone turned up a few times. This rearrangement joins TRBV7-2 to TRBJ2-7; no reliable D call. Trimming took 5 bases from V and 5 from J, leaving 13 bases between them. The germline gives CDR1 SGHTA, CDR2 FQGNSA. This CDR3 comprises 13 residues. As DNA, the CDR3 is TGTGCCAGCAGCCCGATAAGAAACAACGAGCAGTACTTC. Protein: CASSPIRNNEQYF.

The V gene is TRBV11-2, the J gene TRBJ2-1; a weak D match, TRBD2 (5 bases). Germline V gives CDR1 SGHAT, CDR2 FQNNGV. The CDR3 covers 14 residues. With 7 bases removed from V and 6 bases from J, the gap between germline ends came to 16 bases. The CDR3 DNA is TGTGCCAGCACTCCCGTGGTAGGGAGCAATGAGCAGTTCTTC. It translates to CASTPVVGSNEQFF.

CDR3 nucleotide sequence: TGTGCCAGTAGTGGTAGACAGATAAATACGCAGTATTTT. As protein: CASSGRQINTQYF. V gene TRBV19 combines with J gene TRBJ2-3; possible D gene TRBD1, 5 bases. V shed 5 bases and J shed 7 bases, with 13 bases lying between them. The V gene's germline CDR1 is LNHDA and CDR2 SQIVND (reference sequence). The CDR3 has 13 amino acids.

This rearrangement joins TRBV4-1 to TRBJ2-5; 8 nucleotides align to TRBD1. CDR1 and CDR2 from the germline V gene are MGHRA and YSYEKL. This CDR3 has 14 amino acids. Losses at the gene ends were 2 bases for V and 5 bases for J; bases not matched to a gene: 4. CDR3 nucleotide sequence: TGCGCCAGCAGCCAACAGGGGGCGGGGGAGACCCAGTACTTC. Its protein product is CASSQQGAGETQYF.

CDR3 sequence reads: CASSEGLAKGETQYF. As DNA, the CDR3 is TGTGCCAGCAGCGAGGGACTAGCGAAGGGGGAGACCCAGTACTTC. The J gene is TRBJ2-5, the V gene TRBV6-4, with 10 bases lining up with TRBD2. This CDR3 spans 15 amino acids. Trimming removed 6 bases from V and 5 bases from J; junction bases left unmatched: 9. The germline gives CDR1 MRHNA, CDR2 SNTAGT.

The chain is built from TRBV18 and TRBJ2-1; 9 bases map to TRBD2. V shed 3 bases and J 5 bases; nucleotides not matched to a gene: 5. The CDR3 sequence is 15 residues long. The germline V gene encodes CDR1 KGHSH and CDR2 LQKENI. CDR3 region: CASSPRREGNNEQFF. CDR3 nucleotides: TGTGCCAGCTCACCTAGGCGGGAGGGTAACAATGAGCAGTTCTTC. The full variable domain, its missing parts supplied by reference TRBV18 and TRBJ2-1, is NAGVMQNPRHLVRRRGQEARLRCSPMKGHSHVYWYRQLPEEGLKFMVYLQKENIIDESGMPKERFSAEFPKEGPSILRIQQVVRGDSAAYFCASSPRREGNNEQFFGPGTRLTVL.

The chain employs TRBV7-9 and TRBJ1-1; D not certain. Per the germline V gene, CDR1 is SEHNR and CDR2 is FQNEAQ (reference sequence). This CDR3 contains 12 residues. Trimming took 7 bases from V and 4 from J, leaving 10 bases between them. The CDR3 bases are TGTGCCAGCACCGAACGGGGCACTGAAGCTTTCTTT. Protein product: CASTERGTEAFF.